This TCR beta chain comes out of a study of glioma-infiltrating T cells after dendritic cell vaccination. Using immunoSEQ multiplex PCR, the repertoire was profiled, and TCRdb retains in-frame clones only, with some absent. The sample lists approximately 99,000 clones; 75% to 90% were seen once. Time point in this sample: after dendritic cell vaccination, including at tumor progression/relapse. The CDR3 covers 15 residues. Trimming cost V 2 bases and J 1 base, with 11 bases left between them. Germline lookup yields CDR1 MNHEY and CDR2 SVGAGI. The rearrangement uses TRBV6-5 and TRBJ1-1; D may be TRBD1 (6 bases). The receptor was derived from a human donor with glioblastoma. The input for sequencing was blood, taken after dendritic cell vaccination. The CDR3 DNA reads as TGTGCCAGCAGTTACGGCGGACAGCAGAACACTGAAGCTTTCTTT. Translated: CASSYGGQQNTEAFF.